The clone carrying this T cell receptor (beta chain) was seen a few times. Antigen: not known. Germline trimming cut 9 bases from V and 2 bases from J; bases unmatched to any gene: 7. The CDR3 has 13 amino acids. Germline loops: CDR1 LNHDA, CDR2 SQIVND (reference sequence). This sample was taken from a study of cytomegalovirus exposure and HLA in healthy donors. The PCR contained 60 Vbeta and 13 Jbeta primers. Assay: immunoSEQ multiplex PCR; the TCRdb copy retains only in-frame clones and omits some. The table shows approximately 90,000 clones, with 7.5% to 8.5% occurring only once. Study conclusions and caveats: Sequencing probably produced one cluster of sequence variants that were highly shared. An analysis that came later showed most CMV-associated TCR beta chains appearing HLA-restricted. About 87% or about 30% of the time was how often most TCR beta V segments were productive, according to an earlier analysis.

The rearrangement links TRBV19 to TRBJ2-7; 7 bases match TRBD2. The receptor was isolated from a man over 45 in good health and CMV-seronegative. Sequencing input: PBMCs. CDR3 amino acids: CASARGETYEQYF. CDR3 coding DNA: TGTGCCAGCGCACGGGGGGAGACCTACGAGCAGTACTTC.